The present T cell receptor beta chain was sequenced within a study of response to subunit inactivated influenza vaccine. General study points: The study's authors posited that every seasonal influenza vaccination enlists few new T cells.

TCRdb analysed the RT-PCR reads with MiXCR anew, one entry per CDR3 protein. The sample shows about 780,000 distinct CDR3 sequences, less than 20% of them seen only once. On this clonotype: Its antigen is unidentified.

Trimming left V 6 bases short and J 0 bases short, with 12 bases between. This CDR3 spans 14 amino acids. Germline lookup yields CDR1 DFQATT and CDR2 SNEGSKA (reference sequence). This TCR was sampled from a man over 45 who received an inactivated influenza vaccine. This material consisted of PBMCs from blood, taken more than 4 days after vaccination. This chain uses TRBV20-1 with TRBJ2-4, with no clear D. Here the CDR3 DNA reads TGCAGTGCCCGGACCCCGCAAGCCAAAAACATTCAGTACTTC. It translates to CSARTPQAKNIQYF.